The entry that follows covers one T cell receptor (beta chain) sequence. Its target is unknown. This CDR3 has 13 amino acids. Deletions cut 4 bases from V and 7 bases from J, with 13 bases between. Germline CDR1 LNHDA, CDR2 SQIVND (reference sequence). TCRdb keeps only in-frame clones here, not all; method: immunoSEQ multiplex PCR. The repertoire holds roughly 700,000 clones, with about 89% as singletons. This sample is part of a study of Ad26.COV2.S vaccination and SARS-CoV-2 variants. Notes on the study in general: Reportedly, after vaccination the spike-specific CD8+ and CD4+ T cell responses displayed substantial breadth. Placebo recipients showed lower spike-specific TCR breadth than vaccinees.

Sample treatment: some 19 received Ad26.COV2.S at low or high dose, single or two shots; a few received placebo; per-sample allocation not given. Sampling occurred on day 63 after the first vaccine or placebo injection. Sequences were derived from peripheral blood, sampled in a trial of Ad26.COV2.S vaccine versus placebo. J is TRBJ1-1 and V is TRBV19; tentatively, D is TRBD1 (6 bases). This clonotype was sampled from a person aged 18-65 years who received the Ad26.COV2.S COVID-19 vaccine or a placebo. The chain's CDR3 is CASSTGQSIEAFF. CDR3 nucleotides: TGTGCCAGTAGTACTGGACAGTCCATTGAAGCTTTCTTT.